Listed here are 3 T cell receptor beta chains from one sample, sequenced in a study of regulatory T cells in long-lasting Graves disease. Both iRepertoire HTBI primers and Arm-PCR of CDR3 regions were used to build the TCR beta libraries. From the multiplex PCR reads, TCRdb called clonotypes with MiXCR, one entry per CDR3 protein. This table has roughly 400,000 distinct CDR3 sequences, around 20% appearing once. The time point denotes: persistent/refractory GD, antithyroid drugs over 5 years with positive TRAb. Preparation of the TCR library used RNA extracted from PBMCs. Specimen: peripheral blood mononuclear cells (PBMCs), collected when the disease was refractory, from a patient treated with antithyroid drugs. These receptor sequences come from a female donor with Graves disease.

This clonotype was detected only a few times. The rearrangement links TRBV12-3 or TRBV12-4 to TRBJ2-5; D unresolved. CDR3 length: 14 residues. The V end lost 1 base, the J end lost 5 bases, and 11 bases lay between the germline ends. This CDR3 reads CASSLGQAVETQYF. In DNA form, the CDR3 reads TGTGCCAGCAGTTTAGGGCAGGCTGTCGAGACCCAGTACTTC.

V and J are TRBV7-9 and TRBJ2-7, with 10 nucleotides matching TRBD1. Germline-derived CDR1 and CDR2 are SEHNR and FQNEAQ (reference sequence). With 5 bases clipped from V and 1 base from J, the junction kept 11 bases outside the gene matches. The CDR3 has 17 amino acids. In nucleotides, the CDR3 is TGTGCCAGCAGCATAAGGTCCCCGGGACAGGGGTCCTACGAGCAGTACTTC. It is translated as CASSIRSPGQGSYEQYF.

The rearrangement links TRBV7-9 to TRBJ2-1; maybe TRBD2 (6 bases). Germline lookup yields CDR1 SEHNR and CDR2 FQNEAQ (reference sequence). V was pared by 2 bases and J by 0 bases, with 14 bases between. The CDR3 has 17 residues. This CDR3 reads CASSLIAGSSSYNEQFF. Written as DNA, the CDR3 is TGTGCCAGCAGCTTAATAGCCGGGAGCTCCTCCTACAATGAGCAGTTCTTC.